The 12 T cell receptor beta chains reported below all come from one sample, sequenced in a study of tumor-infiltrating lymphocytes in primary liver carcinoma. From around 530 ng of total RNA, TCR beta-specific cDNA was reverse-transcribed using a constant-region primer. Each TCR beta library was derived from three nested multiplex PCR rounds that employed slightly modified ARM-PCR. The study ran its first two PCR rounds for roughly 10 cycles each, using TRBV1-TRBV30 forward primers and a C-beta reverse primer. TCRdb passed the multiplex PCR reads through MiXCR, listing each CDR3 protein once. The sample has under 85,000 distinct CDR3 sequences; 65% to 80% are singletons. The source material, about 18-31 mg of unsorted bulk tissue, was used to co-extract RNA and DNA. Sequencing input: liver tumor tissue from sampling region 1. Specified subset: tumor region T1, superior pole. These receptors were taken from a man in his forties or fifties with primary liver carcinoma and hepatitis B virus infection.

As for this clonotype: One end of the junction is discordant with germline, which a read error may explain. The chain recombines TRBV6-1 with TRBJ1-5; tentative D call: TRBD1 (5 bases). Germline CDR1 and CDR2: MNHNS and SASEGT. The CDR3 spans 15 residues. The CDR3 region has the DNA TGTGCCAGCAGTGGGGGGTGGACTATCGATCAGTCCCAGCATTTT. Protein product: CASSGGWTIDQSQHF.

As concerns this clonotype: The conserved closing phenylalanine or tryptophan is absent in this CDR3, likely reflecting a read error. V is TRBV10-3 and J is TRBJ1-4, with no clear D. From germline, CDR1 is ENHRY and CDR2 SYGVKD. This CDR3 comprises 14 residues. Trimming took 4 bases from V and 5 from J, leaving 11 bases between them. As DNA, the CDR3 is TGTGCCATCAGTGGAGGACGAATCAATGAAAAACTGTTTATT. Translation: CAISGGRINEKLFI.

To note about this clonotype: Here the CDR3 omits its conserved ending phenylalanine or tryptophan, so a read error is the likely source. The gene calls are TRBV12-3 or TRBV12-4 and TRBJ2-7; D might be TRBD1 or TRBD2, each matching 5 bases. This CDR3 is built from 15 residues. V was cut by 6 bases and J by 3 bases, with 18 bases left in between. CDR3 loop: CASRQRGWGNYEQYL. The DNA for the CDR3 is TGTGCCAGCAGGCAACGAGGATGGGGGAACTACGAGCAGTACCTC.

As regards this clonotype: Sequence at one end of the junction differs from germline and may be a read error. The chain is built from TRBV6-1 and TRBJ2-7; possibly TRBD1 or TRBD2 for D (6 bases each). CDR3 length: 15 residues. The germline V gene has CDR1 MNHNS and CDR2 SASEGT. The CDR3 region has the DNA TGTGCCAGCAGTAAAGCGGCTAGCAGGAGGGGGGAGCAGTACTTC. Its protein is CASSKAASRRGEQYF.

A word on this clonotype: This CDR3 is missing its conserved last phenylalanine or tryptophan, likely due to a read error. The DNA is left out, because the CDR3 cannot be placed on it with certainty; the CDR3 is given as TCRdb lists it. The chain has TRBV29-1 and TRBJ2-5. Ends included, the CDR3 has 13 residues. Germline lookup yields CDR1 SQVTM and CDR2 ANQGSEA. This chain's CDR3 is CSVVNSLRETQHY.

Comment on this clonotype: The CDR3 does not end in the conserved phenylalanine or tryptophan, so this is likely a read error. J is TRBJ2-1 and V is TRBV6-1; TRBD1 is a possible D gene (5 bases). Germline V gives CDR1 MNHNS, CDR2 SASEGT. The CDR3 runs 13 residues. CDR3 DNA: TGTGCCGGCAGTGAGGACATCTACAATGAGCAGTTCGTC. Protein sequence: CAGSEDIYNEQFV.

As to this clonotype: Compared with germline, one end of the junction differs, possibly owing to a read error. The genes are TRBV6-5 and TRBJ2-7; D perhaps matches TRBD2 (5 bases). Germline lookup yields CDR1 MNHEY and CDR2 SVGAGI. CDR3 size: 15 residues. The CDR3 DNA sequence: TGTTCCAGCAGTTACTCTAGCTGGGAACCCTACGAGCAGTACTTC. It specifies CSSSYSSWEPYEQYF.

Details on this clonotype: The germline gene is not matched at one end of the junction; a read error may be the cause. The chain recombines TRBV6-1 with TRBJ2-7; D gene uncertain. CDR1 and CDR2 from the germline V gene are MNHNS and SASEGT. The CDR3 runs to 12 residues. CDR3 loop: CVSSYHTYEQYF. The CDR3 DNA reads TGTGTCAGCAGCTACCATACCTACGAGCAGTACTTC.

The chain employs TRBV7-9 and TRBJ2-7; TRBD2 agrees at 7 bases. V shed 2 bases, J shed 5 bases, and the junction held 3 bases outside the gene matches. The germline V gene encodes CDR1 SEHNR and CDR2 FQNEAQ (reference sequence). The CDR3 is 13 residues long. The CDR3 bases are TGTGCCAGCAGCTTAAAAACTAGCGACGAGCAGTACTTC. Amino acid sequence: CASSLKTSDEQYF.

This clonotype was seen a few times. The rearrangement uses TRBV27 and TRBJ2-5; TRBD1 matches 9 bases. Germline V gives CDR1 MNHEY, CDR2 SMNVEV (reference sequence). The CDR3 sequence is 16 residues long. Trimming took 5 bases from V and 2 from J; bases not matched to a gene: 9. The CDR3 here is CASSLGQGHSQETQYF. CDR3 nucleotide sequence: TGTGCCAGCAGTCTCGGACAGGGGCATTCTCAAGAGACCCAGTACTTC.

Worth noting for this clonotype: A much bigger clone sits one base away, suggesting this may be a read error. The chain's CDR3 is CTSSLETDTQYF. The CDR3 DNA reads as TGCACCAGCAGCTTGGAGACAGATACGCAGTATTTT. The gene calls are TRBV5-1 and TRBJ2-3; D remains ambiguous. The length of the CDR3 is 12 residues. Germline-derived CDR1 and CDR2 are SGHRS and YFSETQ.

This clonotype has a count of ten or more. This sequence joins TRBV14 and TRBJ2-4; D may be TRBD2 (6 bases). This CDR3 has 16 amino acids. Germline CDR1 is SGHDN and CDR2 is FVKESK. V was pared by 3 bases and J by 5 bases, with 17 bases between. CDR3 sequence: CASSHGLTRWENIQYF. In nucleotides, the CDR3 is TGTGCCAGCAGCCACGGCCTGACTAGATGGGAAAACATTCAGTACTTC.